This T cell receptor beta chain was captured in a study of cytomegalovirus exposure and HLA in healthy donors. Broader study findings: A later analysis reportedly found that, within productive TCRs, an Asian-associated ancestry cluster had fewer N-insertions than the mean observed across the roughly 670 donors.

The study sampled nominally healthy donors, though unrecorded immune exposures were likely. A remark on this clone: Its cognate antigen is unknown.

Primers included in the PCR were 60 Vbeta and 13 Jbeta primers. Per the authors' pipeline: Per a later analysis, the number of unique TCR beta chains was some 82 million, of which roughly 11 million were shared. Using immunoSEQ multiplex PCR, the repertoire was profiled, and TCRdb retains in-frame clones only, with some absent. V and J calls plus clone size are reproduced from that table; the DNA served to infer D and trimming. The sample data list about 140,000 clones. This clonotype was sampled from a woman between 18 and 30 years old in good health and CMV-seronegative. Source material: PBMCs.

CDR3 coding DNA: TGCGCCAGCAGACAGTCCCCCTATAGCGGGACGACAGATACGCAGTATTTT. Encoded protein: CASRQSPYSGTTDTQYF. The rearrangement links TRBV4-3 to TRBJ2-3; TRBD2 matches 8 bases. V shed 6 bases and J 3 bases; nucleotides not matched to a gene: 14. Per the germline V gene, CDR1 is LGHNA and CDR2 is YSLEER. CDR3 size: 17 residues.